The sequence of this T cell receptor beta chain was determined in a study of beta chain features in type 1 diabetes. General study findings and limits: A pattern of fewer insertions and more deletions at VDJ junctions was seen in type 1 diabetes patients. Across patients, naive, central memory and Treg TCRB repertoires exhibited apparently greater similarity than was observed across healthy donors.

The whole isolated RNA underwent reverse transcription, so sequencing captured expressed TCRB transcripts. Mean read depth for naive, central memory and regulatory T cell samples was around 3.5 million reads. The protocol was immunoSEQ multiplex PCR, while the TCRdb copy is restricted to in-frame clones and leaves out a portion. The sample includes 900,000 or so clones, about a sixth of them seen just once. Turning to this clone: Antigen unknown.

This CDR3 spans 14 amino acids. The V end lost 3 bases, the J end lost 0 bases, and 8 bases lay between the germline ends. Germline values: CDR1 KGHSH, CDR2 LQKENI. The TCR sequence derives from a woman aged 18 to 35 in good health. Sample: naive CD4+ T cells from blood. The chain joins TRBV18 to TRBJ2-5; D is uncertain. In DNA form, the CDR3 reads TGTGCCAGCTCACCCACAATTTACCAAGAGACCCAGTACTTC. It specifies CASSPTIYQETQYF.